Below are 3 T cell receptor beta chains sequenced from a single sample in a study of cytomegalovirus exposure and HLA in healthy donors. Primers included in the PCR were 60 Vbeta and 13 Jbeta primers. Libraries were prepared by immunoSEQ multiplex PCR; TCRdb keeps only in-frame clonotypes and omits some of them. The data hold 100,000 to 120,000 clones, with 75% to 90% observed a single time. Material: PBMCs. The receptors originated from a man aged 25 to 40 in good health and CMV-seropositive.

The V call is TRBV7-9, the J call TRBJ1-2; 9 bases are shared with TRBD1. The V segment lost 4 bases and the J segment 5 bases; nucleotides outside the gene matches: 17. This CDR3 region has 18 residues. Germline-derived CDR1 and CDR2 are SEHNR and FQNEAQ (reference sequence). CDR3 nucleotides: TGTGCCAGCAGCTCGGCCCGGGGACAGGGCCAGGACATATATGGCTACACCTTC. Its translation is CASSSARGQGQDIYGYTF.

V usage is TRBV5-4 and J usage is TRBJ1-4; tentatively, D is TRBD1 (5 bases). Trimming removed 4 bases from V and 0 bases from J, with 13 bases in between. The CDR3 is made up of 16 amino acids. Looked up from germline, CDR1 is SGHNT and CDR2 is YYREEE (reference sequence). The CDR3 protein is CASSAGGFATNEKLFF. As DNA, the CDR3 is TGTGCCAGCAGCGCGGGGGGTTTTGCAACTAATGAAAAACTGTTTTTT.

This sequence joins TRBV5-6 and TRBJ2-6; 9 bases fit TRBD1. Germline CDR1 SGHDT, CDR2 YYEEEE. The trim removed 1 base at V and 2 bases at J, leaving 10 bases unmatched. The CDR3 spans 19 residues. The CDR3 nucleotides read TGTGCCAGCAGCTTGAGGGGGACAGGGAGTTTAGCTGGGGCCAACGTCCTGACTTTC. Translation gives CASSLRGTGSLAGANVLTF. The full variable domain, rest sourced from reference TRBV5-6 and TRBJ2-6, is DAGVTQSPTHLIKTRGQQVTLRCSPKSGHDTVSWYQQALGQGPQFIFQYYEEEERQRGNFPDRFSGHQFPNYSSELNVNALLLGDSALYLCASSLRGTGSLAGANVLTFGAGSRLTVL.